The next 18 T cell receptor beta chains were all read from a single sample in a study of cytomegalovirus exposure and HLA in healthy donors. With 60 Vbeta and 13 Jbeta primers, the PCR was carried out. Sequenced by immunoSEQ multiplex PCR; TCRdb stores in-frame clones only, minus some. The data contain 63,000 or so clones, about 82% of them seen just once; the ten biggest clones take up about 4.1%. The sample consisted of PBMCs. Receptors were obtained from a woman aged 30 to 39 in good health and CMV-seronegative.

V is TRBV30 and J is TRBJ1-1; TRBD1 matches 9 bases. Germline V CDR1 and CDR2: GTSNPN, SVGIG (reference sequence). This CDR3 is built from 13 residues. V lost 3 bases to trimming and J lost 8 bases; unmatched junction nucleotides: 7. For the CDR3, the DNA is TGTGCCTGGAGCAAGAAGGACAGGGGAGAAGCTTTCTTT. Its protein product is CAWSKKDRGEAFF.

The chain recombines TRBV5-1 with TRBJ1-2; D is unresolved. This CDR3 contains 13 residues. V lost 5 bases to trimming and J lost 6 bases, with 14 bases between them. The germline V gene has CDR1 SGHRS and CDR2 YFSETQ. The CDR3 nucleotides read TGCGCCAGCAGTATTGCAGGATCCGATGGCTACACCTTC. Its protein product is CASSIAGSDGYTF.

V usage is TRBV15 and J usage is TRBJ1-3; unclear D gene. Germline V lookup: CDR1 LNHNV, CDR2 YYDKDF (reference sequence). This CDR3 is built from 14 residues. With 0 bases removed from V and 0 bases from J, the gap between germline ends came to 3 bases. This chain's CDR3 is CATSREYSGNTIYF. CDR3 sequence (DNA): TGTGCCACCAGCAGAGAATACTCTGGAAACACCATATATTTT.

The chain carries TRBV29-1 and TRBJ1-1, with a possible D match to TRBD1 (5 bases). This CDR3 comprises 13 residues. Germline CDR1 reads SQVTM; CDR2 reads ANQGSEA. V lost 6 bases to trimming and J lost 1 base, with 12 bases between them. CDR3: CSVAGQPNTEAFF. CDR3 DNA sequence: TGCAGCGTAGCAGGGCAACCGAACACTGAAGCTTTCTTT.

The rearrangement uses TRBV12-5 and TRBJ2-3; a weak D match, TRBD2 (6 bases). Germline CDR1 and CDR2: LGHNT and FRNRAP. The CDR3 runs to 16 residues. With 1 base removed from V and 2 bases from J, the gap between germline ends came to 13 bases. CDR3 sequence (DNA): TGTGCTAGTGGTTTGGAGATAGGACTATCCACAGATACGCAGTATTTT. Translating gives CASGLEIGLSTDTQYF. Filled out from reference TRBV12-5 and TRBJ2-3, the complete variable domain reads DARVTQTPRHKVTEMGQEVTMRCQPILGHNTVFWYRQTMMQGLELLAYFRNRAPLDDSGMPKDRFSAEMPDATLATLKIQPSEPRDSAVYFCASGLEIGLSTDTQYFGPGTRLTVL.

The genes are TRBV30 and TRBJ1-2, with 7 bases matching TRBD1. Germline-derived CDR1 and CDR2 are GTSNPN and SVGIG (reference sequence). CDR3 length: 15 residues. V shed 1 base and J 4 bases; nucleotides not matched to a gene: 9. The CDR3 protein is CAWSAWGRGSYGYTF. CDR3 DNA sequence: TGTGCCTGGAGTGCTTGGGGCAGGGGGAGCTATGGCTACACCTTC.

The CDR3 bases are TGTGCCAGCAGGCTAGCGATGTACAATGAGCAGTTCTTC. Residues: CASRLAMYNEQFF. V and J are TRBV2 and TRBJ2-1, with D possibly TRBD2 on 6 matching bases. CDR3 size: 13 residues. Per germline, CDR1 SNHLY and CDR2 FYNNEI. V lost 6 bases to trimming and J lost 4 bases, with 10 bases between them.

This chain joins TRBV29-1 and TRBJ2-5, with D perhaps TRBD2 (7 bases). The V and J ends lost 5 bases and 3 bases respectively, with 16 bases between them. CDR3 length: 14 amino acids. Germline CDR1 SQVTM, CDR2 ANQGSEA. The CDR3 here is CSVNTRGGKETQYF. The CDR3 DNA is TGCAGCGTTAACACCCGCGGGGGCAAAGAGACCCAGTACTTC. The full variable domain, its missing parts supplied by reference TRBV29-1 and TRBJ2-5, is SAVISQKPSRDICQRGTSLTIQCQVDSQVTMMFWYRQQPGQSLTLIATANQGSEATYESGFVIDKFPISRPNLTFSTLTVSNMSPEDSSIYLCSVNTRGGKETQYFGPGTRLLVL.

This clone was counted once. The chain is built from TRBV2 and TRBJ1-2, with 10 bases matching TRBD1. The CDR3 runs 14 residues. Per the germline V gene, CDR1 is SNHLY and CDR2 is FYNNEI. V shed 6 bases and J 3 bases; nucleotides not matched to a gene: 4. The CDR3 nucleotides read TGTGCCAGCAGAGGGGACAGGGGATACTATGGCTACACCTTC. Encoded protein: CASRGDRGYYGYTF.

This sequence joins TRBV4-1 and TRBJ1-6; D gene unclear. From germline, CDR1 is MGHRA and CDR2 YSYEKL. This CDR3 is built from 16 residues. The ends were cut back, 2 bases at V and 0 bases at J, with 8 bases in the middle. Here the CDR3 DNA reads TGCGCCAGCAGCCAACTTTTGAGCTCCTATAATTCACCCCTCCACTTT. Translation: CASSQLLSSYNSPLHF.

This chain links TRBV30 with TRBJ2-3, with D possibly being TRBD2 (6 bases). Trimming took off 0 bases at V and 0 bases at J, with 10 bases between the two ends. CDR1 and CDR2 from the germline V gene are GTSNPN and SVGIG (reference sequence). This CDR3 has 15 residues. The CDR3 DNA is TGTGCCTGGAGTGTAGGAGGGATTAGCACAGATACGCAGTATTTT. Protein product: CAWSVGGISTDTQYF. Full variable domain (rest looked up from reference TRBV30 and TRBJ2-3): SQTIHQWPATLVQPVGSPLSLECTVEGTSNPNLYWYRQAAGRGLQLLFYSVGIGQISSEVPQNLSASRPQDRQFILSSKKLLLSDSGFYLCAWSVGGISTDTQYFGPGTRLTVL.

This CDR3 is CASSYLPGVGTDTQYF. The CDR3 coding sequence is TGTGCCAGCAGCTATCTTCCGGGAGTAGGAACAGATACGCAGTATTTT. The rearrangement uses TRBV5-4 and TRBJ2-3; TRBD2 is a possible D gene (6 bases). The ends were cut back, 3 bases at V and 3 bases at J, with 17 bases in the middle. In germline, CDR1 is SGHNT, CDR2 YYREEE (reference sequence). The CDR3 covers 16 residues.

The rearrangement joins TRBV6-1 to TRBJ1-2; the D gene is possibly TRBD1 (5 bases). The V end was cut by 5 bases, the J end by 2 bases, with 15 bases between. CDR1 is MNHNS, CDR2 SASEGT, per germline. CDR3 length equals 15 residues. CDR3 DNA sequence: TGTGCCAGCAGTCCCTCGGGGGGAGCGAACTATGGCTACACCTTC. As protein: CASSPSGGANYGYTF.

The rearrangement links TRBV30 to TRBJ1-4; D gene ambiguous. Trimming pared 8 bases from V and 5 bases from J, leaving 21 bases between. CDR3 size: 15 residues. The germline gives CDR1 GTSNPN, CDR2 SVGIG (reference sequence). CDR3 in amino acids: CASQRTGSLNEKLFF. Here the CDR3 DNA reads TGTGCCAGCCAAAGGACCGGGAGCCTGAATGAAAAACTGTTTTTT.

V usage is TRBV7-9 and J usage is TRBJ1-1; D is unresolved. This CDR3 comprises 13 residues. The V and J ends lost 1 base and 7 bases respectively, with 10 bases between them. Germline CDR1 is SEHNR and CDR2 is FQNEAQ (reference sequence). CDR3 protein: CASSLVRAGEAFF. In nucleotides, the CDR3 is TGTGCCAGCAGCTTAGTACGGGCGGGTGAAGCTTTCTTT.

The gene calls are TRBV27 and TRBJ1-1, with D perhaps matching TRBD1 (6 bases). CDR1 and CDR2 (germline): MNHEY, SMNVEV (reference sequence). Trimming cost V 5 bases and J 5 bases, with 12 bases left between them. The CDR3 totals 13 residues. CDR3 DNA sequence: TGTGCCAGCAGTCAGACAAGGGGGACTGAAGCTTTCTTT. This codes for CASSQTRGTEAFF.

This rearrangement joins TRBV15 to TRBJ1-6, with D perhaps TRBD1 (5 bases). This CDR3 region has 14 residues. Germline loops: CDR1 LNHNV, CDR2 YYDKDF (reference sequence). V gave up 5 bases and J gave up 6 bases, with 11 bases separating them. The CDR3 reads CATSYVGGNSPLHF. In DNA form, the CDR3 reads TGTGCCACCAGCTACGTGGGGGGTAATTCACCCCTCCACTTT.

The rearrangement joins TRBV7-9 to TRBJ2-7; D perhaps matches TRBD1 (6 bases). Germline V gives CDR1 SEHNR, CDR2 FQNEAQ (reference sequence). V lost 3 bases, J lost 3 bases, and 12 bases lay in between. This CDR3 has 14 amino acids. The CDR3, as DNA: TGTGCCAGCAGCTTCGGGACATCCAGCTACGAGCAGTACTTC. Translating it yields CASSFGTSSYEQYF.